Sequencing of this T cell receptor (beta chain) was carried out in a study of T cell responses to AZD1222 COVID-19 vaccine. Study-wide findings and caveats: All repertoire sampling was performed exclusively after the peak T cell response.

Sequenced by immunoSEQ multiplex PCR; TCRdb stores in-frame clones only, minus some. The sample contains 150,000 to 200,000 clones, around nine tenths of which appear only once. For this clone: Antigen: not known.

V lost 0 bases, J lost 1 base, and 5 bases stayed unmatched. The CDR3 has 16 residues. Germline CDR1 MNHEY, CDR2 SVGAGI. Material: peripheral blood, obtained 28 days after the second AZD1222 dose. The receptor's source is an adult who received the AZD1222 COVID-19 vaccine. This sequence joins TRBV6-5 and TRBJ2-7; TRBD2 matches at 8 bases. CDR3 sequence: CASSYSRLAISYEQYF. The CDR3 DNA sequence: TGTGCCAGCAGTTACTCCAGACTAGCGATTTCCTACGAGCAGTACTTC.